The present T cell receptor (beta chain) was sequenced within a study of blood T cell repertoires in COVID-19. Study-level background: Samples taken during acute and convalescent COVID-19 were collected in the United States, Italy and Spain. PBMCs, B-cell-depleted T cells, or T cells provided the cDNA or gDNA that made up the material.

In the authors' workflow: Nucleated cell number was recorded as an estimate derived from reference gene primer amplification. Sequencing was performed with immunoSEQ multiplex PCR; in TCRdb, only in-frame clones are kept and a portion is missing. The V and J calls and clone size are taken from that table; D and trimming were inferred from the DNA. The repertoire has 80,000 to 95,000 clones, around 84% of them found once; the top ten carry about 20%. The J segment lost 6 bases and the V segment lost 0 bases, leaving 1 base of the junction unmatched. The CDR3 has 14 amino acids. Germline lookup yields CDR1 GTSNPN and CDR2 SVGIG (reference sequence).

Sequencing used peripheral blood. The TCR was taken from a woman of 80 years or more in a cohort sampled during active or convalescent COVID-19. The V gene is TRBV30, the J gene TRBJ1-6; TRBD1 aligns across 8 bases. CDR3 DNA: TGTGCCTGGAGTGTTACAGGGGGTAATTCACCCCTCCACTTT. Translation: CAWSVTGGNSPLHF.